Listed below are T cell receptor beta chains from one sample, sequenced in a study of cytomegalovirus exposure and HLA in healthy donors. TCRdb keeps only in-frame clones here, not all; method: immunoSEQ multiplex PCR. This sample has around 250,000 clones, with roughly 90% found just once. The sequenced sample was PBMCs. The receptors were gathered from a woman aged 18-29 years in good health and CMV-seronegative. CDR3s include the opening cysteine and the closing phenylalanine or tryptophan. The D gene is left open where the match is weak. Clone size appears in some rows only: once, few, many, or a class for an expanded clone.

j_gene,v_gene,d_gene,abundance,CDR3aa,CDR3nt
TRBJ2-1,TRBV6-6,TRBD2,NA,CASSYGLAGTSEQFF,TGTGCCAGCAGTTACGGGCTAGCGGGGACGAGCGAGCAGTTCTTC
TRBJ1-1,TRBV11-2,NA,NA,CASSPMAGLGIEAEAFF,TGTGCCAGCAGCCCGATGGCGGGGTTGGGAATTGAAGCTGAAGCTTTCTTT
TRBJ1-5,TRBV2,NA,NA,CASMEGVFDSNQPQHF,TGTGCCAGCATGGAAGGAGTATTTGATAGCAATCAGCCCCAGCATTTT
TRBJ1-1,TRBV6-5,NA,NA,CASSYDNRGTEAFF,TGTGCCAGCAGTTACGATAATAGGGGAACTGAAGCTTTCTTT
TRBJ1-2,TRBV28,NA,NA,CASSLTDDYGYTF,TGTGCCAGCAGTTTGACAGACGACTATGGCTACACCTTC
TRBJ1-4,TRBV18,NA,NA,CASSLQAPNEKLFF,TGTGCCAGCTCACTTCAGGCGCCAAATGAAAAACTGTTTTTT
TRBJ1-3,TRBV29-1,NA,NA,CSVGQAGNTIYF,TGCAGCGTTGGACAGGCTGGAAACACCATATATTTT
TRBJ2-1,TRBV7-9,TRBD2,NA,CASSTRRRDYQRGHEQFF,TGTGCCAGCAGCACAAGGAGACGGGACTATCAAAGAGGACATGAGCAGTTCTTC
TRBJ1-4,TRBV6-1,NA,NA,CASSGTGATNEKLFF,TGTGCCAGCAGTGGCACAGGCGCAACTAATGAAAAACTGTTTTTT
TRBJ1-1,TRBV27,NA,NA,CASSFQALHTEAFF,TGTGCCAGCAGTTTTCAGGCTTTGCACACTGAAGCTTTCTTT
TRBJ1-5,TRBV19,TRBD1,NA,CASEDRAKDQPQHF,TGTGCCAGCGAGGACAGGGCGAAGGATCAGCCCCAGCATTTT
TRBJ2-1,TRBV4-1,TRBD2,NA,CASNSGGNEQFF,TGCGCCAGCAATAGCGGGGGGAATGAGCAGTTCTTC
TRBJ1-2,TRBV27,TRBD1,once,CASSLSTGSYGYTF,TGTGCCAGCAGTTTATCGACAGGGTCCTATGGCTACACCTTC
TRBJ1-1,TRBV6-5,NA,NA,CASSYLVRTEAFF,TGTGCCAGCAGTTACTTGGTGAGAACTGAAGCTTTCTTT
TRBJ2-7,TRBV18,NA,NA,CASSPRVGETYEQYF,TGTGCCAGCTCACCACGGGTCGGGGAAACCTACGAGCAGTACTTC
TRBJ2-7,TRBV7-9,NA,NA,CASSLMGGQVYEQYF,TGTGCCAGCAGCTTAATGGGAGGACAGGTCTACGAGCAGTACTTC
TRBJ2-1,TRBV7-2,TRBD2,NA,CASSLGLGYEQFF,TGTGCCAGCAGCCTAGGACTAGGCTATGAGCAGTTCTTC
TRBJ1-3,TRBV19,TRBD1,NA,CASRGTGDPGNTIYF,TGTGCCAGTAGGGGGACAGGGGATCCTGGAAACACCATATATTTT
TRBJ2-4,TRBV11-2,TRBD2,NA,CASSRGGAADIQYF,TGTGCCAGCAGCCGCGGGGGGGCTGCAGACATTCAGTACTTC
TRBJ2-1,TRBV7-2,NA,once,CASSPTTYDNEQFF,TGTGCCAGCAGCCCGACTACATATGACAATGAGCAGTTCTTC
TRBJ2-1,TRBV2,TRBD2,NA,CASSGTSGSYNEQFF,TGTGCCAGCAGTGGTACTAGCGGATCCTACAATGAGCAGTTCTTC
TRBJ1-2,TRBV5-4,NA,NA,CASRAEMGAPSYTF,TGTGCCAGCAGAGCGGAGATGGGGGCGCCGAGCTACACCTTC
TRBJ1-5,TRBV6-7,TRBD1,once,CASSQGNRGRSNQPQHF,TGTGCCAGCAGCCAAGGGAACAGGGGGCGAAGCAATCAGCCCCAGCATTTT
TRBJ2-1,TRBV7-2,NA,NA,CASSTFLGVDYEQFF,TGTGCCAGCAGTACCTTCCTGGGTGTGGACTATGAGCAGTTCTTC
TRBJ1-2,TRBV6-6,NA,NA,CATIQGLYGYTF,TGTGCCACGATTCAGGGCCTCTATGGCTACACCTTC
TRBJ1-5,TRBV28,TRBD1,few,CASSPRGQVSQPQHF,TGTGCCAGCAGCCCAAGGGGACAGGTCAGTCAGCCCCAGCATTTT
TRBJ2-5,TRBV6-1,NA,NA,CASSLYRFGETQYF,TGTGCCAGCAGTTTATACAGGTTCGGAGAGACCCAGTACTTC
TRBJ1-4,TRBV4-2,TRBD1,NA,CASSQDGTGTDEKLFF,TGTGCCAGCAGCCAAGACGGGACAGGGACTGATGAAAAACTGTTTTTT
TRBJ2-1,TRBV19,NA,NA,CASSGSWGDYYNEQFF,TGTGCCAGTAGTGGCTCCTGGGGGGATTACTACAATGAGCAGTTCTTC
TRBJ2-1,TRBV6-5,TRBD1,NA,CASSAGQGNDEQFF,TGTGCCAGCAGTGCGGGACAGGGGAACGATGAGCAGTTCTTC
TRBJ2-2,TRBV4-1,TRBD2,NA,CASSPRGPSGGTGELFF,TGCGCCAGCAGCCCCCGGGGGCCTAGCGGGGGGACCGGGGAGCTGTTTTTT
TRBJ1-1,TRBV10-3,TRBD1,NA,CAINDRGVGTNTEAFF,TGTGCCATCAACGACAGGGGTGTAGGAACGAACACTGAAGCTTTCTTT
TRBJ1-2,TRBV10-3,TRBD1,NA,CAISDSGQGAGGYTF,TGTGCCATCAGTGATTCTGGGCAGGGGGCGGGAGGCTACACCTTC
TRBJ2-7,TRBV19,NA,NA,CASSSTQGYGYEQYF,TGTGCCAGTAGTTCGACCCAGGGGTATGGCTACGAGCAGTACTTC
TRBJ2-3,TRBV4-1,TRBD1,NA,CASSQKTWTGDDTDTQYF,TGCGCCAGCAGCCAGAAAACCTGGACAGGGGACGACACAGATACGCAGTATTTT
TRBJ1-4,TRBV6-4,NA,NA,CASSDSPEGSVGREKLFF,TGTGCCAGCAGTGACTCCCCTGAGGGTTCGGTAGGGCGGGAAAAACTGTTTTTT
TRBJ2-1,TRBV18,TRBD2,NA,CASSPTSGGAWEQFF,TGTGCCAGCTCCCCGACTAGCGGGGGGGCCTGGGAGCAGTTCTTC
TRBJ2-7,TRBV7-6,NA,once,CASSIALGGGSEQYF,TGTGCCAGCAGCATAGCGTTGGGAGGGGGGAGCGAGCAGTACTTC
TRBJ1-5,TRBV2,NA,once,CASSEEGRENQPQHF,TGTGCCAGCAGTGAAGAGGGGAGGGAAAATCAGCCCCAGCATTTT
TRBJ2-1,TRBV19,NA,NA,CASSIPYNEQFF,TGTGCCAGTAGTATCCCGTACAATGAGCAGTTCTTC
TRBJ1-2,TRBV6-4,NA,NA,CASSDTPRGYGYTF,TGTGCCAGCAGTGACACTCCGAGGGGGTATGGCTACACCTTC
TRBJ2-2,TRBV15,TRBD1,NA,CATSRDRTGGDGTGELFF,TGTGCCACCAGCAGAGATAGGACAGGGGGCGATGGAACCGGGGAGCTGTTTTTT
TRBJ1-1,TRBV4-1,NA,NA,CASSQELSGIGAFF,TGCGCCAGCAGCCAAGAACTGTCCGGGATTGGGGCTTTCTTT
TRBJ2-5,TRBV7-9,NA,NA,CASSFSETQYF,TGTGCCAGCAGCTTTTCGGAGACCCAGTACTTC
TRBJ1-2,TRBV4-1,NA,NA,CASSQEGSGDYGYTF,TGCGCCAGCAGCCAAGAGGGCTCGGGAGACTATGGCTACACCTTC
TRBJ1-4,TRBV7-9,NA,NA,CASSRGEKLFF,TGTGCCAGCAGCCGCGGGGAAAAACTGTTTTTT
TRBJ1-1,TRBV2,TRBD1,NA,CASTTGGSIPRAFF,TGTGCCAGCACCACAGGGGGCTCGATCCCGAGGGCTTTCTTT
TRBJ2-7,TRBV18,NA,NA,CASSLGPGNGDEQYF,TGTGCCAGCTCTCTGGGTCCGGGGAACGGCGACGAGCAGTACTTC
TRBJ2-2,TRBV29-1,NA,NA,CSVESRNTGELFF,TGCAGCGTTGAATCCAGGAACACCGGGGAGCTGTTTTTT
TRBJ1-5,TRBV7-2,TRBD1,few,CASSLGTGPLSPQHF,TGTGCCAGCAGCCTAGGGACAGGGCCTCTATCTCCCCAGCATTTT
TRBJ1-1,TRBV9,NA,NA,CASSPPRGPENTEAFF,TGTGCCAGCAGCCCACCCAGGGGACCAGAGAACACTGAAGCTTTCTTT
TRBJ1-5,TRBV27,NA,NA,CASSKSGQPQHF,TGTGCCAGCAGTAAGTCCGGGCAGCCCCAGCATTTT
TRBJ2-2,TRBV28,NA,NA,CASQMYTGELFF,TGTGCCAGCCAGATGTACACCGGGGAGCTGTTTTTT
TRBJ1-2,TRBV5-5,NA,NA,CASSLGSNYGYTF,TGTGCCAGCAGCTTGGGTAGTAACTATGGCTACACCTTC
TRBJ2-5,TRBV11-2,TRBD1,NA,CASSLARTGGETQYF,TGTGCCAGCAGCCTCGCTCGGACAGGGGGGGAGACCCAGTACTTC
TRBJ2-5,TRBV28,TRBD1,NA,CASSSTGVGETQYF,TGTGCCAGCAGTTCCACAGGGGTTGGGGAGACCCAGTACTTC
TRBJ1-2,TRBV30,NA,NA,CAWNARQPSLYGYTF,TGTGCCTGGAACGCCCGACAGCCATCCCTCTATGGCTACACCTTC
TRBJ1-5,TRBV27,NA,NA,CASSLNFGGQPQHF,TGTGCCAGCAGTTTAAACTTCGGGGGTCAGCCCCAGCATTTT
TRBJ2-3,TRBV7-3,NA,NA,CASSLGTLGTDTQYF,TGTGCCAGCAGCCTCGGGACACTCGGCACAGATACGCAGTATTTT